The rows below give T cell receptor beta chains drawn from one sample of a study of cytomegalovirus exposure and HLA in healthy donors. Assay: immunoSEQ multiplex PCR; the TCRdb copy retains only in-frame clones and omits some. The sample lists over 200,000 clones; about 70% were seen once. Input material: PBMCs. These receptors originate from a woman in her 30s in good health and CMV-seronegative. Each CDR3 is given with its conserved first and last residue. The order of the fields is CDR3 protein, CDR3 DNA, clone size, J gene, V gene, D gene. The D gene is left open where the match is weak. Size is stated for part of the rows, as once, few or many counts, or as a class when the clone is expanded.

CDR3aa: CASSQVLAGEQFF; CDR3nt: TGTGCCAGCAGCCAGGTCCTAGCGGGGGAGCAGTTCTTC; abundance: NA; j_gene: TRBJ2-1; v_gene: TRBV7-3; d_gene: TRBD2
CDR3aa: CASINQPDTEAFF; CDR3nt: TGTGCCAGCATTAACCAACCGGACACTGAAGCTTTCTTT; abundance: NA; j_gene: TRBJ1-1; v_gene: TRBV6-6; d_gene: NA
CDR3aa: CASSPRGGAGEQYF; CDR3nt: TGTGCCAGCAGTCCCCGGGGAGGAGCGGGCGAGCAGTACTTC; abundance: NA; j_gene: TRBJ2-7; v_gene: TRBV2; d_gene: NA
CDR3aa: CASSQEYRNFEAFF; CDR3nt: TGTGCCAGCAGCCAAGAGTACAGGAACTTTGAAGCTTTCTTT; abundance: NA; j_gene: TRBJ1-1; v_gene: TRBV4-2; d_gene: NA
CDR3aa: CASSQPRGLSEKLFF; CDR3nt: TGTGCCAGCAGCCAACCCAGGGGGTTGAGTGAAAAACTGTTTTTT; abundance: NA; j_gene: TRBJ1-4; v_gene: TRBV6-5; d_gene: TRBD1
CDR3aa: CASSSRGGQTGELFF; CDR3nt: TGTGCCAGCAGCTCACGGGGGGGCCAAACCGGGGAGCTGTTTTTT; abundance: NA; j_gene: TRBJ2-2; v_gene: TRBV7-9; d_gene: TRBD2
CDR3aa: CASSPPDRGTGELFF; CDR3nt: TGTGCCAGCTCACCGCCGGACAGGGGCACCGGGGAGCTGTTTTTT; abundance: once; j_gene: TRBJ2-2; v_gene: TRBV18; d_gene: TRBD1
CDR3aa: CASSPVTGVNTEAFF; CDR3nt: TGTGCCAGCAGCCCAGTGACAGGGGTGAACACTGAAGCTTTCTTT; abundance: NA; j_gene: TRBJ1-1; v_gene: TRBV7-9; d_gene: TRBD1
CDR3aa: CSVEEGGRYDEQYF; CDR3nt: TGCAGCGTTGAAGAAGGGGGCCGATATGACGAGCAGTACTTC; abundance: NA; j_gene: TRBJ2-7; v_gene: TRBV29-1; d_gene: TRBD1
CDR3aa: CASKHRGHGMETQYF; CDR3nt: TGTGCCAGCAAGCACAGGGGGCATGGCATGGAGACCCAGTACTTC; abundance: NA; j_gene: TRBJ2-5; v_gene: TRBV25-1; d_gene: TRBD1
CDR3aa: CSVGTGSYEQYF; CDR3nt: TGCAGCGTTGGTACAGGGTCCTACGAGCAGTACTTC; abundance: NA; j_gene: TRBJ2-7; v_gene: TRBV29-1; d_gene: NA
CDR3aa: CASKAGVGYEQYF; CDR3nt: TGTGCCAGCAAAGCGGGAGTGGGTTACGAGCAGTACTTC; abundance: NA; j_gene: TRBJ2-7; v_gene: TRBV2; d_gene: TRBD2
CDR3aa: CASTSGRGSQPQHF; CDR3nt: TGTGCCAGTACCTCAGGGAGGGGGAGTCAGCCCCAGCATTTT; abundance: NA; j_gene: TRBJ1-5; v_gene: TRBV19; d_gene: NA
CDR3aa: CASSLVGGGGEQYF; CDR3nt: TGTGCCAGCAGCTTGGTTGGCGGGGGGGGTGAGCAGTACTTC; abundance: few; j_gene: TRBJ2-7; v_gene: TRBV5-4; d_gene: TRBD2
CDR3aa: CASSPRDRMYNEQFF; CDR3nt: TGTGCCAGCAGCCCTCGAGACAGGATGTACAATGAGCAGTTCTTC; abundance: NA; j_gene: TRBJ2-1; v_gene: TRBV9; d_gene: NA
CDR3aa: CASSQDRGTDTQYF; CDR3nt: TGCGCCAGCAGCCAGGACAGGGGCACAGATACGCAGTATTTT; abundance: NA; j_gene: TRBJ2-3; v_gene: TRBV5-1; d_gene: TRBD1
CDR3aa: CASSYSTGVNTGELFF; CDR3nt: TGTGCCAGCAGTTACTCGACGGGGGTGAATACCGGGGAGCTGTTTTTT; abundance: NA; j_gene: TRBJ2-2; v_gene: TRBV6-5; d_gene: NA
CDR3aa: CASKAGGPGTDTQYF; CDR3nt: TGTGCCAGCAAGGCGGGAGGGCCGGGCACAGATACGCAGTATTTT; abundance: once; j_gene: TRBJ2-3; v_gene: TRBV5-5; d_gene: TRBD2
CDR3aa: CARSPTFPLAGAQNTGELFF; CDR3nt: TGTGCCAGAAGCCCGACGTTTCCACTAGCGGGGGCCCAGAACACCGGGGAGCTGTTTTTT; abundance: once; j_gene: TRBJ2-2; v_gene: TRBV5-3; d_gene: TRBD2
CDR3aa: CASSLGVGGTRDGYTF; CDR3nt: TGTGCCAGCAGCTTAGGTGTAGGGGGCACTAGAGATGGCTACACCTTC; abundance: NA; j_gene: TRBJ1-2; v_gene: TRBV13; d_gene: TRBD1
CDR3aa: CASSKQGRGQGYTF; CDR3nt: TGTGCCAGCAGCAAGCAGGGTAGAGGACAAGGCTACACCTTC; abundance: NA; j_gene: TRBJ1-2; v_gene: TRBV21-1; d_gene: NA
CDR3aa: CASSSTGIEYGYTF; CDR3nt: TGCGCCAGCAGCTCGACAGGGATTGAATATGGCTACACCTTC; abundance: NA; j_gene: TRBJ1-2; v_gene: TRBV5-1; d_gene: TRBD1
CDR3aa: CASSWTSGRNYEQYF; CDR3nt: TGTGCCAGCAGTTGGACTAGCGGGAGGAACTACGAGCAGTACTTC; abundance: NA; j_gene: TRBJ2-7; v_gene: TRBV27; d_gene: TRBD2
CDR3aa: CASGRYTEAFF; CDR3nt: TGTGCCAGTGGGAGGTACACTGAAGCTTTCTTT; abundance: NA; j_gene: TRBJ1-1; v_gene: TRBV19; d_gene: NA
CDR3aa: CASSSEGVWRGADTEAFF; CDR3nt: TGTGCCAGCAGCTCCGAGGGGGTGTGGAGAGGGGCGGACACTGAAGCTTTCTTT; abundance: NA; j_gene: TRBJ1-1; v_gene: TRBV11-3; d_gene: NA
CDR3aa: CASSYQLAHEQFF; CDR3nt: TGTGCCAGCAGTTACCAACTAGCCCATGAGCAGTTCTTC; abundance: NA; j_gene: TRBJ2-1; v_gene: TRBV6-5; d_gene: NA
CDR3aa: CASSQGTGGAYGYTF; CDR3nt: TGTGCCAGCAGCCAAGGGACAGGGGGGGCCTATGGCTACACCTTC; abundance: NA; j_gene: TRBJ1-2; v_gene: TRBV5-6; d_gene: TRBD1
CDR3aa: CSVGLAGGNEQFF; CDR3nt: TGCAGCGTTGGACTAGCGGGAGGAAATGAGCAGTTCTTC; abundance: few; j_gene: TRBJ2-1; v_gene: TRBV29-1; d_gene: TRBD2
CDR3aa: CASSLSSERGYTF; CDR3nt: TGTGCCAGCAGTTTATCTTCAGAGCGAGGCTACACCTTC; abundance: NA; j_gene: TRBJ1-2; v_gene: TRBV27; d_gene: NA
CDR3aa: CASSLVGTEIHGYTF; CDR3nt: TGTGCCAGCAGCTTAGTTGGGACAGAAATCCATGGCTACACCTTC; abundance: NA; j_gene: TRBJ1-2; v_gene: TRBV7-9; d_gene: TRBD1
CDR3aa: CATSRDLGSGVTYEQYF; CDR3nt: TGTGCCACCAGCAGAGATTTGGGATCAGGGGTGACCTACGAGCAGTACTTC; abundance: NA; j_gene: TRBJ2-7; v_gene: TRBV15; d_gene: NA
CDR3aa: CASSPLGGGRTGELFF; CDR3nt: TGTGCCAGCAGCCCCTTGGGCGGGGGGCGCACCGGGGAGCTGTTTTTT; abundance: NA; j_gene: TRBJ2-2; v_gene: TRBV7-3; d_gene: TRBD2
CDR3aa: CASGNGVGVSYEQYF; CDR3nt: TGCGCCAGCGGGAACGGCGTGGGAGTCTCCTACGAGCAGTACTTC; abundance: NA; j_gene: TRBJ2-7; v_gene: TRBV5-1; d_gene: NA
CDR3aa: CASSDSTGTIYGYTF; CDR3nt: TGTGCCAGCAGTGACTCTACCGGGACAATCTATGGCTACACCTTC; abundance: NA; j_gene: TRBJ1-2; v_gene: TRBV6-1; d_gene: NA
CDR3aa: CASSSTALSGNTIYF; CDR3nt: TGTGCCAGCAGCTCCACAGCACTCTCTGGAAACACCATATATTTT; abundance: NA; j_gene: TRBJ1-3; v_gene: TRBV6-6; d_gene: NA
CDR3aa: CASSEGAYNSPLHF; CDR3nt: TGTGCCAGCAGTGAGGGGGCTTATAATTCACCCCTCCACTTT; abundance: once; j_gene: TRBJ1-6; v_gene: TRBV2; d_gene: NA
CDR3aa: CASSATANTGELFF; CDR3nt: TGTGCCAGCAGTGCCACAGCGAACACCGGGGAGCTGTTTTTT; abundance: NA; j_gene: TRBJ2-2; v_gene: TRBV6-4; d_gene: NA
CDR3aa: CASSLGLSGYNEQFF; CDR3nt: TGTGCTAGCAGCTTAGGACTATCCGGCTACAATGAGCAGTTCTTC; abundance: few; j_gene: TRBJ2-1; v_gene: TRBV7-7; d_gene: NA
CDR3aa: CASSEPPGEQYF; CDR3nt: TGTGCCAGCAGTGAACCACCGGGCGAGCAGTACTTC; abundance: NA; j_gene: TRBJ2-7; v_gene: TRBV6-5; d_gene: NA
CDR3aa: CASSLLGQGGNTEAFF; CDR3nt: TGTGCCAGCAGCTTACTAGGACAGGGAGGAAACACTGAAGCTTTCTTT; abundance: NA; j_gene: TRBJ1-1; v_gene: TRBV7-9; d_gene: TRBD1
CDR3aa: CASSPRTLGGNEQFF; CDR3nt: TGTGCCAGCAGCCCCCGAACACTAGGGGGCAATGAGCAGTTCTTC; abundance: NA; j_gene: TRBJ2-1; v_gene: TRBV11-2; d_gene: NA
CDR3aa: CATRLSAGGSYEQYF; CDR3nt: TGTGCCACCCGCCTTTCAGCGGGAGGGTCCTACGAGCAGTACTTC; abundance: NA; j_gene: TRBJ2-7; v_gene: TRBV6-5; d_gene: TRBD2
CDR3aa: CASSLTGPYEQYF; CDR3nt: TGTGCCAGCAGCCTGACAGGTCCCTACGAGCAGTACTTC; abundance: NA; j_gene: TRBJ2-7; v_gene: TRBV6-4; d_gene: NA
CDR3aa: CASSIDGRSGGLFF; CDR3nt: TGTGCCAGCAGCATCGACGGAAGGTCCGGGGGGCTGTTTTTT; abundance: NA; j_gene: TRBJ2-2; v_gene: TRBV9; d_gene: NA
CDR3aa: CASSATGEGTEAFF; CDR3nt: TGTGCCAGCAGCGCGACAGGGGAGGGGACTGAAGCTTTCTTT; abundance: NA; j_gene: TRBJ1-1; v_gene: TRBV7-9; d_gene: TRBD1
CDR3aa: CSVRRDSQLNTEAFF; CDR3nt: TGCAGCGTTCGGAGAGACAGCCAGCTGAACACTGAAGCTTTCTTT; abundance: NA; j_gene: TRBJ1-1; v_gene: TRBV29-1; d_gene: NA
CDR3aa: CASSPNAQGSHYEQYF; CDR3nt: TGTGCCAGCTCACCCAACGCCCAGGGGAGTCACTACGAGCAGTACTTC; abundance: NA; j_gene: TRBJ2-7; v_gene: TRBV18; d_gene: NA
CDR3aa: CASSAGRGGHEQYF; CDR3nt: TGTGCCAGCAGTGCGGGCAGGGGAGGGCACGAGCAGTACTTC; abundance: few; j_gene: TRBJ2-7; v_gene: TRBV2; d_gene: NA
CDR3aa: CASSVGVGRDEQYF; CDR3nt: TGTGCCAGCAGCGTAGGTGTAGGGCGGGACGAGCAGTACTTC; abundance: NA; j_gene: TRBJ2-7; v_gene: TRBV9; d_gene: NA
CDR3aa: CAWTRTGGLNTEAFF; CDR3nt: TGTGCCTGGACCCGGACAGGGGGGCTGAACACTGAAGCTTTCTTT; abundance: NA; j_gene: TRBJ1-1; v_gene: TRBV30; d_gene: TRBD1
CDR3aa: CASSSYREGANVLTF; CDR3nt: TGTGCCAGTAGTTCTTACAGGGAAGGGGCCAACGTCCTGACTTTC; abundance: NA; j_gene: TRBJ2-6; v_gene: TRBV19; d_gene: NA
CDR3aa: CASSLMGQRDGYTF; CDR3nt: TGTGCCAGCAGCTTAATGGGACAGAGGGATGGCTACACCTTC; abundance: NA; j_gene: TRBJ1-2; v_gene: TRBV7-2; d_gene: TRBD1